Shown below are 7 T cell receptor beta chains from a single sample sequenced in a study of blood T cell repertoires in COVID-19. Libraries were prepared by immunoSEQ multiplex PCR; TCRdb keeps only in-frame clonotypes and omits some of them. The sample yields over 400,000 clones, approximately 85% seen once. Sample: peripheral blood. The source of these receptors is a human donor in a cohort sampled during active COVID-19.

This chain joins TRBV30 and TRBJ2-1, with D possibly TRBD1 on 5 matching bases. This CDR3 is built from 14 residues. Germline V gene sequence: CDR1 GTSNPN, CDR2 SVGIG (reference sequence). V was shortened by 4 bases and J by 9 bases, with 19 bases between the two germline ends. The CDR3 loop reads CAWNPPHQGTEQFF. The DNA for the CDR3 is TGTGCCTGGAACCCCCCTCACCAGGGTACTGAGCAGTTCTTC.

The CDR3 reads CASSSGIAGGPGTQYF. The CDR3 nucleotides are TGTGCCAGCAGCTCGGGTATAGCGGGAGGGCCGGGGACCCAGTACTTC. V usage is TRBV7-3 and J usage is TRBJ2-5; TRBD2 agrees at 11 bases. The V gene end was trimmed by 4 bases and the J gene end by 7 bases; junction bases not matched to a gene: 11. The CDR3 spans 16 residues. CDR1 and CDR2 (germline): SGHTA, FQGTGA. Supplemented by reference TRBV7-3 and TRBJ2-5, the full variable domain reads GAGVSQTPSNKVTEKGKYVELRCDPISGHTALYWYRQSLGQGPEFLIYFQGTGAADDSGLPNDRFFAVRPEGSVSTLKIQRTERGDSAVYLCASSSGIAGGPGTQYFGPGTRLLVL.

This clone showed up just once. The V call is TRBV23-1, the J call TRBJ2-2; possible D gene TRBD1, 6 bases. TRBV23-1 is noted as an ORF with a role that remains uncertain. V lost 3 bases, J lost 2 bases, and 10 bases lay in between. There are 15 residues in the CDR3. The CDR3 DNA follows: TGCGCCAGCAGTCATGCAGGGGATAACACCGGGGAGCTGTTTTTT. Translating gives CASSHAGDNTGELFF.

CDR3 loop: CASSWTGRYGYTF. The CDR3 DNA sequence: TGTGCCAGCAGTTGGACAGGCCGCTATGGCTACACCTTC. The chain couples TRBV6-2 or TRBV6-3 to TRBJ1-2; 7 nucleotides align to TRBD1. The CDR3 has 13 residues. Germline CDR1 is MNHEY and CDR2 is SVGEGT. Losses at the gene ends were 4 bases for V and 4 bases for J; bases not matched to a gene: 3.

Written as DNA, the CDR3 is TGTGCCACCAGCAGGTCCGTTGAGGGAAACACTGAAGCTTTCTTT. It translates to CATSRSVEGNTEAFF. This chain joins TRBV15 and TRBJ1-1; D ambiguous. This CDR3 has 15 amino acids. The germline CDR1 and CDR2 sequences are LNHNV and YYDKDF (reference sequence). Between the trimmed V and J ends, which lost 3 bases and 2 bases, there was a span of 13 bases.

J is TRBJ1-1 and V is TRBV9, with TRBD1 as a possible D gene (5 bases). The germline V gene has CDR1 SGDLS and CDR2 YYNGEE. The CDR3 covers 14 residues. Between the trimmed V and J ends, which lost 3 bases and 1 base, there was a span of 10 bases. CDR3 bases: TGTGCCAGCAGCGCGGACACTACGAACACTGAAGCTTTCTTT. Its protein is CASSADTTNTEAFF.

The rearrangement links TRBV30 to TRBJ1-5; tentatively, D is TRBD1 (6 bases). The CDR3 has 14 amino acids. V lost 0 bases and J 7 bases, leaving 13 bases between the germline ends. Germline V gene sequence: CDR1 GTSNPN, CDR2 SVGIG (reference sequence). The chain's CDR3 is CAWSVGGGEQPQHF. As DNA, the CDR3 is TGTGCCTGGAGTGTCGGAGGGGGGGAGCAGCCCCAGCATTTT.